This entry lists 26 T cell receptor beta chains sequenced from one sample in a study of blood T cell repertoires in COVID-19. Generated by immunoSEQ multiplex PCR, the TCRdb table keeps only in-frame clones and is missing some. The sample yields approximately 100,000 clones, about three quarters seen once. Sequencing was carried out using peripheral blood. All receptors derive from a man aged 80 or over with acute or convalescent COVID-19.

V is TRBV6-6 and J is TRBJ2-3, with D tentatively TRBD2 (5 bases). Trimming pared 3 bases from V and 3 bases from J, leaving 13 bases between. Germline loops: CDR1 MNHNY, CDR2 SVGAGI (reference sequence). This CDR3 spans 15 amino acids. The CDR3 is CASSYGSRGTDTQYF. The CDR3 DNA follows: TGTGCCAGCAGTTATGGGAGTCGGGGAACAGATACGCAGTATTTT.

In its sample, this clone was seen a few times. The rearrangement links TRBV29-1 to TRBJ2-1; 11 bases fit TRBD2. The V gene's germline CDR1 is SQVTM and CDR2 ANQGSEA. CDR3 length: 15 amino acids. J was trimmed by 2 bases and V by 3 bases; bases with no gene match: 3. CDR3 region: CSVDVAGGAYNEQFF. For the CDR3, the DNA is TGCAGCGTTGATGTAGCGGGAGGGGCCTACAATGAGCAGTTCTTC.

The J gene is TRBJ2-5, the V gene TRBV25-1; 7 nucleotides align to TRBD2. Per the germline V gene, CDR1 is MGHDK and CDR2 is SYGVNS. This CDR3 contains 15 residues. Germline trimming cut 3 bases from V and 4 bases from J; bases unmatched to any gene: 8. The CDR3 DNA reads as TGTGCCAGCAGTGACCCCCGCGGGAGTTTAGAGACCCAGTACTTC. Encoded protein: CASSDPRGSLETQYF.

The DNA of the CDR3 is TGTGCCAGCAGAATGGGCGGGAGCACAGATACGCAGTATTTT. This translates into CASRMGGSTDTQYF. V gene TRBV28 combines with J gene TRBJ2-3, with D perhaps TRBD2 (5 bases). Deletions cut 6 bases from V and 0 bases from J, with 10 bases between. Germline V gene data show CDR1 as MDHEN and CDR2 as SYDVKM. The CDR3 is made up of 14 amino acids.

This chain connects TRBV15 to TRBJ2-2; tentative D call: TRBD2 (6 bases). Germline V gives CDR1 LNHNV, CDR2 YYDKDF (reference sequence). V shed 0 bases and J shed 1 base, with 12 bases lying between them. This CDR3 spans 17 amino acids. The CDR3, as DNA: TGTGCCACCAGCAGAGATCGGCGGGGCAAGAACACCGGGGAGCTGTTTTTT. Translated: CATSRDRRGKNTGELFF.

The chain has TRBV5-1 and TRBJ2-7; D perhaps matches TRBD1 (5 bases). CDR3 size: 12 residues. CDR1 SGHRS and CDR2 YFSETQ come from the germline V gene. V dropped 2 bases and J dropped 6 bases, with 9 bases sitting between them. In DNA form, the CDR3 reads TGCGCCAGCAGCTTAACAGGCGGCGAGCAGTACTTC. This codes for CASSLTGGEQYF. Variable domain in full (rest from reference TRBV5-1 and TRBJ2-7): KAGVTQTPRYLIKTRGQQVTLSCSPISGHRSVSWYQQTPGQGLQFLFEYFSETQRNKGNFPGRFSGRQFSNSRSEMNVSTLELGDSALYLCASSLTGGEQYFGPGTRLTVT.

This clone was counted a few times. V gene TRBV15 combines with J gene TRBJ2-1, with D perhaps TRBD2 (5 bases). Trimming stripped 2 bases from V and 4 bases from J, with 12 bases between. Germline lookup yields CDR1 LNHNV and CDR2 YYDKDF (reference sequence). The CDR3 consists of 15 residues. This CDR3 reads CATSRNPSGYNEQFF. The CDR3 bases are TGTGCCACCAGCAGAAATCCGAGCGGTTACAATGAGCAGTTCTTC.

This clone was seen only a few times. V is TRBV18 and J is TRBJ2-1; tentative D call: TRBD2 (6 bases). V lost 3 bases, J lost 8 bases, and 20 bases lay in between. CDR1 is KGHSH, CDR2 LQKENI, per germline. CDR3 length equals 16 residues. The CDR3 region has the DNA TGTGCCAGCTCACCTTCTAGCGCACGGGGTTTGGATGAGCAGTTCTTC. This sequence encodes CASSPSSARGLDEQFF.

This chain joins TRBV27 and TRBJ2-6, with a tentative D call TRBD1 (5 bases). CDR3 size: 16 residues. V lost 6 bases, J lost 3 bases, and 15 bases lay in between. Germline lookup yields CDR1 MNHEY and CDR2 SMNVEV (reference sequence). CDR3 nucleotide sequence: TGTGCCAGCAGCCTGACAGTGAAGGGTGGGGCCAACGTCCTGACTTTC. This codes for CASSLTVKGGANVLTF.

The gene calls are TRBV10-3 and TRBJ1-2, with TRBD1 matching over 8 bases. V was clipped by 6 bases and J by 7 bases; unmatched bases: 13. Per the germline V gene, CDR1 is ENHRY and CDR2 is SYGVKD. The CDR3 consists of 15 residues. CDR3 sequence (DNA): TGTGCCATCAGAGGCGGACAGGGATCGTCGTTTGGCTACACCTTC. This translates into CAIRGGQGSSFGYTF.

Notes on this clone: Other DNA sequences in the sample encode the same CDR3. V and J are TRBV7-9 and TRBJ2-3; the match to TRBD2 covers 11 bases. The CDR3 sequence is 16 residues long. The V and J ends lost 1 base and 6 bases, in that order; junction bases with no gene match: 6. Germline V gives CDR1 SEHNR, CDR2 FQNEAQ (reference sequence). CDR3 protein: CASSLGLAGGVDTQYF. In nucleotides, the CDR3 is TGTGCCAGCAGCTTAGGTCTAGCGGGAGGAGTGGATACGCAGTATTTT.

The chain links TRBV18 to TRBJ1-3; D is uncertain. Trimming took off 5 bases at V and 6 bases at J, with 11 bases between the two ends. The CDR3 has 13 residues. CDR1 and CDR2 from the germline V gene are KGHSH and LQKENI. CDR3 amino acids: CASSGGVLNTIYF. Written as DNA, the CDR3 is TGTGCCAGCTCAGGCGGGGTCCTAAACACCATATATTTT.

J is TRBJ2-1 and V is TRBV5-1; 10 bases are shared with TRBD2. This CDR3 has 18 amino acids. CDR1 and CDR2 from the germline V gene are SGHRS and YFSETQ. After removal of 3 bases from V and 0 bases from J, the junction contained 9 bases not matched to a gene. The CDR3 spells CASSSTTSGLFSYNEQFF. The DNA of the CDR3 is TGCGCCAGCAGCTCGACGACTAGCGGGCTCTTCTCCTACAATGAGCAGTTCTTC.

In this sample, this clone turned up once. The chain carries TRBV18 and TRBJ2-7, with D unclear. V was pared by 3 bases and J by 2 bases, with 5 bases between. Germline assignment: CDR1 KGHSH and CDR2 LQKENI. The CDR3 has 12 residues. CDR3 amino acids: CASSPAAYEQYF. As DNA, the CDR3 is TGTGCCAGCTCACCGGCGGCCTACGAGCAGTACTTC.

The chain recombines TRBV7-2 with TRBJ2-7, with D uncertain. V lost 3 bases to trimming and J lost 0 bases, with 18 bases between them. The CDR3 covers 17 residues. Germline values: CDR1 SGHTA, CDR2 FQGNSA. The CDR3 DNA is TGTGCCAGCAGCTTTAAGGTCGCGGCAGCGAGCTCCTACGAGCAGTACTTC. Amino acids: CASSFKVAAASSYEQYF.

The V and J genes are TRBV4-3 and TRBJ2-6, with TRBD2 identical over 11 bases. The CDR3 is made up of 18 amino acids. Germline values: CDR1 LGHNA, CDR2 YSLEER. Trimming at V came to 4 bases and at J to 1 base, leaving 6 bases not matched to a gene. The CDR3 region is CASSRGASGRSGANVLTF. CDR3 bases: TGCGCCAGCAGCCGGGGGGCTAGCGGGAGGTCTGGGGCCAACGTCCTGACTTTC.

The rearrangement links TRBV6-6 to TRBJ2-2; D is possibly TRBD2 (5 bases). Between the trimmed V and J ends, which lost 7 bases and 2 bases, there was a span of 11 bases. Germline V gene lookup returns CDR1 MNHNY and CDR2 SVGAGI (reference sequence). The CDR3 consists of 14 residues. CDR3 nucleotide sequence: TGTGCCAGCACTCCGAGACTAAACACCGGGGAGCTGTTTTTT. Amino acid sequence: CASTPRLNTGELFF.

Here the CDR3 reads CASSQITGGDRENSPLHF. The DNA for the CDR3 is TGTGCCAGCAGCCAGATAACCGGCGGGGACAGGGAAAATTCACCCCTCCACTTT. The chain links TRBV14 to TRBJ1-6, with 9 bases fitting TRBD1. The germline V gene encodes CDR1 SGHDN and CDR2 FVKESK. The CDR3 has 18 amino acids. The junction had 13 bases not matched to a gene; V was cut back by 3 bases and J by 7 bases.

This CDR3 is CAISDLGPGRNEQYF. The CDR3 nucleotides read TGTGCCATCAGTGACCTGGGTCCGGGGAGGAACGAGCAGTACTTC. The rearrangement joins TRBV10-3 to TRBJ2-7, with a weak D call TRBD2 (6 bases). V gave up 3 bases and J gave up 5 bases, with 17 bases separating them. This CDR3 is built from 15 residues. Germline CDR1 is ENHRY and CDR2 is SYGVKD.

This chain links TRBV3-1 (or the pseudogene TRBV3-2) with TRBJ2-2; perhaps TRBD2 as D (7 bases). The germline V gene encodes CDR1 LGHDT and CDR2 YNNKEL (reference sequence). The germline V and J ends were trimmed by 0 bases and 7 bases, with 15 bases remaining between them. CDR3 length equals 16 residues. CDR3: CASSQDPGGQSGELFF. The CDR3 DNA reads TGTGCCAGCAGCCAAGATCCCGGGGGGCAAAGCGGGGAGCTGTTTTTT.

This clone appeared a few times. The chain uses TRBV12-3 or TRBV12-4 and TRBJ1-5, with unresolved D. The CDR3 sequence is 13 residues long. V gave up 5 bases and J gave up 6 bases, with 11 bases separating them. The CDR3 coding sequence is TGTGCCAGCAGTCCCAGGACTCTTCAGCCCCAGCATTTT. It yields the protein CASSPRTLQPQHF.

This clone came up once. The chain couples TRBV18 to TRBJ2-1; tentative D call: TRBD2 (5 bases). V lost 4 bases and J 11 bases, leaving 12 bases between the germline ends. The CDR3 runs to 12 residues. Germline CDR1 KGHSH, CDR2 LQKENI. In nucleotides, the CDR3 is TGTGCCAGCTCACTCAACGGGGAGAAGCAGTTCTTC. It yields the protein CASSLNGEKQFF. Together with reference TRBV18 and TRBJ2-1, the CDR3 gives the full variable domain: NAGVMQNPRHLVRRRGQEARLRCSPMKGHSHVYWYRQLPEEGLKFMVYLQKENIIDESGMPKERFSAEFPKEGPSILRIQQVVRGDSAAYFCASSLNGEKQFFGPGTRLTVL.

The chain has TRBV7-9 and TRBJ1-5; TRBD1 matches 7 bases. Per germline, CDR1 SEHNR and CDR2 FQNEAQ (reference sequence). Losses at the gene ends were 5 bases for V and 5 bases for J; bases not matched to a gene: 6. The CDR3 contains 14 residues. CDR3 sequence reads: CASSLQGVDQPQHF. The DNA for the CDR3 is TGTGCCAGCAGCCTCCAGGGGGTGGATCAGCCCCAGCATTTT.

Regarding this clone: The sample carries other DNA sequences with the same CDR3. The rearrangement links TRBV29-1 to TRBJ2-3; 8 nucleotides line up with TRBD2. With 7 bases clipped from V and 1 base from J, the junction kept 4 bases outside the gene matches. The CDR3 has 13 residues. CDR1 is SQVTM and CDR2 is ANQGSEA in the germline V gene. The DNA for the CDR3 is TGCAGCGGGGATAGCGGGGGCACAGATACGCAGTATTTT. Amino acid sequence: CSGDSGGTDTQYF.

The V and J genes are TRBV6-5 and TRBJ1-3; D remains ambiguous. V was shortened by 0 bases and J by 6 bases, with 15 bases between the two germline ends. Germline CDR1 MNHEY, CDR2 SVGAGI. This CDR3 spans 16 amino acids. The CDR3 region is CASSYSAGSGANTIYF. The CDR3 DNA follows: TGTGCCAGCAGTTACTCGGCCGGGTCGGGAGCAAACACCATATATTTT.

The chain uses TRBV28 and TRBJ2-2; TRBD1 is a possible D gene (6 bases). The CDR3 is 13 amino acids. V dropped 7 bases and J dropped 4 bases, with 10 bases sitting between them. CDR1 MDHEN and CDR2 SYDVKM come from the germline V gene. CDR3 sequence: CASIRGGTGELFF. The CDR3 DNA reads as TGTGCCAGCATCAGGGGCGGCACCGGGGAGCTGTTTTTT.